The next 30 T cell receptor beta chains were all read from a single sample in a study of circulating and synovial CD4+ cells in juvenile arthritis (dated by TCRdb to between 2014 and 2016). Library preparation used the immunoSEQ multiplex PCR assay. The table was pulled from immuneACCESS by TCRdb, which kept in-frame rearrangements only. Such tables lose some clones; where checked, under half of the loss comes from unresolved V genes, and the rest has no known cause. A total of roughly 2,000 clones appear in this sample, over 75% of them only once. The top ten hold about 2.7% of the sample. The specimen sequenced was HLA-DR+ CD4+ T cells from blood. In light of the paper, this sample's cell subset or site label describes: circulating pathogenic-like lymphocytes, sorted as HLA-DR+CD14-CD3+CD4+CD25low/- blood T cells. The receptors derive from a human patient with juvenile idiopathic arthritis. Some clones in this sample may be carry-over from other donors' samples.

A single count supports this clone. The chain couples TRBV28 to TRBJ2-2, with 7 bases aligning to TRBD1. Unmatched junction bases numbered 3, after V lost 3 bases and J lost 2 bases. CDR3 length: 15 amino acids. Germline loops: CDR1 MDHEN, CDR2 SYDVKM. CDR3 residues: CASSLGTANTGELFF. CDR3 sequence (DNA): TGTGCCAGCAGTTTGGGGACAGCCAACACCGGGGAGCTGTTTTTT.

CDR3 sequence: CASSFTRSSYNSPLHF. The CDR3 region has the DNA TGTGCCAGCAGTTTTACTCGAAGCTCCTATAATTCACCCCTCCACTTT. The chain is built from TRBV27 and TRBJ1-6; no clear D. The germline V gene encodes CDR1 MNHEY and CDR2 SMNVEV (reference sequence). This CDR3 contains 16 residues. Trimming shortened V by 3 bases and J by 0 bases, and 9 bases separated the two germline ends.

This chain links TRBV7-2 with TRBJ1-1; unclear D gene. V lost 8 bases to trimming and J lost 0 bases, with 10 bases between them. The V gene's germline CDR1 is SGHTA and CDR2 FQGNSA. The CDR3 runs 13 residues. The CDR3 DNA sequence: TGTGCCAGCGTTGAAGACATGAACACTGAAGCTTTCTTT. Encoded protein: CASVEDMNTEAFF.

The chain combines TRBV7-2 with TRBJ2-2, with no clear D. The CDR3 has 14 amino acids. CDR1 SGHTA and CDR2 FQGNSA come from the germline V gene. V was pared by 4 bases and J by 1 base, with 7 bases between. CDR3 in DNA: TGTGCCAGCAGCTCCCTCCTGAACACCGGGGAGCTGTTTTTT. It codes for CASSSLLNTGELFF.

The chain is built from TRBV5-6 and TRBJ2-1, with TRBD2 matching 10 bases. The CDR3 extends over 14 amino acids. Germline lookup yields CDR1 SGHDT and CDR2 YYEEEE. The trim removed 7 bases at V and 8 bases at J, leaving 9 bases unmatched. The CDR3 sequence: CASLSSGGRDEQFF. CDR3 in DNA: TGTGCCAGCCTGTCTAGCGGGGGAAGGGATGAGCAGTTCTTC.

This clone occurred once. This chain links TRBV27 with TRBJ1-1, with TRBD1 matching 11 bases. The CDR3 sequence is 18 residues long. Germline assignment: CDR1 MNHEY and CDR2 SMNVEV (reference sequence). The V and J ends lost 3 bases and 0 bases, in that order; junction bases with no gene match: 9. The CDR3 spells CASSFAPGTGGLNTEAFF. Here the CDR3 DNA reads TGTGCCAGCAGTTTTGCACCCGGGACAGGGGGACTGAACACTGAAGCTTTCTTT.

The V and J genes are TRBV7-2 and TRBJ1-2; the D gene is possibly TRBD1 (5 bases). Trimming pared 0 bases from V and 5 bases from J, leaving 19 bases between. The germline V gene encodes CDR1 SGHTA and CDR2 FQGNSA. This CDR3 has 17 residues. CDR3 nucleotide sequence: TGTGCCAGCAGCTTAGCCGTGGTAGGGCAGGGCTCTTATGGCTACACCTTC. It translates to CASSLAVVGQGSYGYTF.

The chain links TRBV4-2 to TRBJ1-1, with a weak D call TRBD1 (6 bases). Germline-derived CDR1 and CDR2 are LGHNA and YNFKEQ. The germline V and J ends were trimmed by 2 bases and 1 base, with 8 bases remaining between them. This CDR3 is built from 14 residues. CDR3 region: CASSQRQENTEAFF. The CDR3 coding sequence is TGTGCCAGCAGCCAACGACAGGAGAACACTGAAGCTTTCTTT.

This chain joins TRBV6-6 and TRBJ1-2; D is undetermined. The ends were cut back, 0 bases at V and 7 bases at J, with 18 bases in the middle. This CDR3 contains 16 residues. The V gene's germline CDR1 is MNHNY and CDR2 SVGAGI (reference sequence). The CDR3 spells CASSYSRADNVFGYTF. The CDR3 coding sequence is TGTGCCAGCAGTTACTCGAGGGCAGATAATGTTTTTGGCTACACCTTC.

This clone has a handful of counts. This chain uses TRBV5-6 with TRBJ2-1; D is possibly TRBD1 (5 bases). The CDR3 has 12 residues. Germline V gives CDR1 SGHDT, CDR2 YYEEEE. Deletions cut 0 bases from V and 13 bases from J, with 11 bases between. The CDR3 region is CASSLGVRTQFF. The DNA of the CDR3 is TGTGCCAGCAGCTTGGGTGTCAGGACACAGTTCTTC.

CDR3 nucleotides: TGTGCCAGCAGCTTAGGGCTACTGGGACAGGGGTCGTTCGAGCAGTACTTC. Translation: CASSLGLLGQGSFEQYF. The chain uses TRBV13 and TRBJ2-7; 10 bases are a match to TRBD1. J gave up 6 bases and V 0 bases, and 11 bases lay outside the gene matches. CDR1 is PRHDT, CDR2 FYEKMQ, per germline (reference sequence). The CDR3 has 17 residues.

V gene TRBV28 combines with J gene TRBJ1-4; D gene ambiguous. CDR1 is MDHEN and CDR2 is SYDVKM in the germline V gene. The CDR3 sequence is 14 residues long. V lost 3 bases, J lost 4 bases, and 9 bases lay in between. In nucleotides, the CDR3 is TGTGCCAGCAGTTTGTACGGACTTAATGAAAAACTGTTTTTT. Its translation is CASSLYGLNEKLFF.

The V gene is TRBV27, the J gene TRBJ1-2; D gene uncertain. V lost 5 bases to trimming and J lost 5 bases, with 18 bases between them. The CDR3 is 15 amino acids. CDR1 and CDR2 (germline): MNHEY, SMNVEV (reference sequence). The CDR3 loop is CASSPGGGGYYGYTF. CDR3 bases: TGTGCCAGCAGTCCCGGTGGAGGAGGGTATTATGGCTACACCTTC.

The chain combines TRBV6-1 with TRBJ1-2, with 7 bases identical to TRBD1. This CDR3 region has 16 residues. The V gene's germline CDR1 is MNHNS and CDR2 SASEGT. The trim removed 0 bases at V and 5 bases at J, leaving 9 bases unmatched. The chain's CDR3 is CASSEAPDRPLYGYTF. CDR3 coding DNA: TGTGCCAGCAGTGAAGCTCCGGACAGGCCTTTATATGGCTACACCTTC.

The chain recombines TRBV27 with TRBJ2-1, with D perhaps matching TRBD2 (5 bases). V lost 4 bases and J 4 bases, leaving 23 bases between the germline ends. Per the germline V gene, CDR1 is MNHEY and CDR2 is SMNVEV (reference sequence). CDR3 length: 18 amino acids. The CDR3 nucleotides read TGTGCCAGCAGTTCCCCAGGAGGCCGTTTCGGAGTTTACAATGAGCAGTTCTTC. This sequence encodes CASSSPGGRFGVYNEQFF.

CDR3 region: CATSRDRGLGGEKLFF. The CDR3 DNA follows: TGTGCCACCAGCAGAGATAGAGGGCTCGGCGGGGAAAAACTGTTTTTT. The chain joins TRBV15 to TRBJ1-4; D gene unclear. The CDR3 is 16 residues long. The V end was cut by 0 bases, the J end by 8 bases, with 16 bases between. Germline CDR1 is LNHNV and CDR2 is YYDKDF (reference sequence).

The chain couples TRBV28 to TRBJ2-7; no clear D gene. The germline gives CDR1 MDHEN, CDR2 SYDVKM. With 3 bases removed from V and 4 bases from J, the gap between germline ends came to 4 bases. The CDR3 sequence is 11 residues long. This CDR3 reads CASSFGYEQYF. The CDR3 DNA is TGTGCCAGCAGTTTCGGGTACGAGCAGTACTTC.

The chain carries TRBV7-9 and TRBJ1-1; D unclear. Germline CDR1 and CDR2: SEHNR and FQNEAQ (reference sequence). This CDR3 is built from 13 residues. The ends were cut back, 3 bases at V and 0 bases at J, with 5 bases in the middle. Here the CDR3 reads CASSFQMNTEAFF. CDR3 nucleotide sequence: TGTGCCAGCAGCTTCCAAATGAACACTGAAGCTTTCTTT.

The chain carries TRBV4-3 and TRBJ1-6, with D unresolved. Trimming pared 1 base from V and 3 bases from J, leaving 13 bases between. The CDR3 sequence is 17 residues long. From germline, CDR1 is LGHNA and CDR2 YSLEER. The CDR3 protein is CASSQVHGQVYNSPLHF. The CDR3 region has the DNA TGCGCCAGCAGCCAAGTTCACGGCCAGGTCTATAATTCACCCCTCCACTTT.

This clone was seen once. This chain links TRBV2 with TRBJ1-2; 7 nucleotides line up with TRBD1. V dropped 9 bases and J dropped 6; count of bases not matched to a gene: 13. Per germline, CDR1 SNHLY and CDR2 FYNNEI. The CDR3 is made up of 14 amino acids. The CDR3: CARSPRGVLNGYTF. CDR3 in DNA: TGTGCCAGATCCCCCAGGGGGGTTTTGAATGGCTACACCTTC.

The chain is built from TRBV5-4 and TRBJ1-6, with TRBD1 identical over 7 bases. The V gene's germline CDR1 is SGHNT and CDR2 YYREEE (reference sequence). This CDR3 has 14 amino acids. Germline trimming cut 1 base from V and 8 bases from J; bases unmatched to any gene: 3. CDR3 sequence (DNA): TGTGCCAGCAGCTTGACAGGGGATTATTCACCCCTCCACTTT. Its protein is CASSLTGDYSPLHF.

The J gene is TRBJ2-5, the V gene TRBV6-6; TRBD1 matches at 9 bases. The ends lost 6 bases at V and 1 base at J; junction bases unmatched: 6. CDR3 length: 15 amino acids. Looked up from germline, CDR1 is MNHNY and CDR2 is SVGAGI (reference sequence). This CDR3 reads CASRRDRVGQETQYF. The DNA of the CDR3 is TGTGCCAGCAGAAGGGACAGGGTAGGCCAAGAGACCCAGTACTTC.

The CDR3 bases are TGTGCCAGCAGCACACAGGGGATGAACACTGAAGCTTTCTTT. Its protein is CASSTQGMNTEAFF. V gene TRBV4-2 combines with J gene TRBJ1-1; 7 positions agree with TRBD1. Germline values: CDR1 LGHNA, CDR2 YNFKEQ. J was trimmed by 0 bases and V by 5 bases; bases with no gene match: 3. The CDR3 has 14 amino acids.

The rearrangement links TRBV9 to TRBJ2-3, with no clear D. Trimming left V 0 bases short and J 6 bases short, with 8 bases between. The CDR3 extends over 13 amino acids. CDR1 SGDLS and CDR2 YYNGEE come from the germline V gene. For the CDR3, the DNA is TGTGCCAGCAGCGTAGCTACGAGGGATACGCAGTATTTT. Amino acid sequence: CASSVATRDTQYF.

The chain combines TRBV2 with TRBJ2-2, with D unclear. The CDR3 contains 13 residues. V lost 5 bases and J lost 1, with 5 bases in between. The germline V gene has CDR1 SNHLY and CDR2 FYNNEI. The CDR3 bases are TGTGCCAGCAGTACGGGGAACACCGGGGAGCTGTTTTTT. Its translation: CASSTGNTGELFF.

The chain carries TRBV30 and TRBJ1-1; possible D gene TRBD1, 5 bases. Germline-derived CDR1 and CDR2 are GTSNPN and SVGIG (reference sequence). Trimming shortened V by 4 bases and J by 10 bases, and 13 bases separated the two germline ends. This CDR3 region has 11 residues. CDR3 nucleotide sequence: TGTGCCTGGAAGGGGTCAGCTTTAGCTTTCTTT. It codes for CAWKGSALAFF.

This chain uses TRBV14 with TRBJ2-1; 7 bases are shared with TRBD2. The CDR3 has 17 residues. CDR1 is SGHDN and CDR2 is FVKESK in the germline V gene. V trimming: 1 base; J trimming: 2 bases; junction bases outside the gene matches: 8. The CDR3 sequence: CASSQGSTGLPYNEQFF. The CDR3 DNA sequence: TGTGCCAGCAGCCAAGGGTCGACGGGACTACCCTACAATGAGCAGTTCTTC.

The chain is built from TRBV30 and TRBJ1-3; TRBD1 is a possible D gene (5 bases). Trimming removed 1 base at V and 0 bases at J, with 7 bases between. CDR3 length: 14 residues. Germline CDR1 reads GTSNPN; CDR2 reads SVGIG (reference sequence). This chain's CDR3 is CAWSATASGNTIYF. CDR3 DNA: TGTGCCTGGAGTGCGACAGCCTCTGGAAACACCATATATTTT. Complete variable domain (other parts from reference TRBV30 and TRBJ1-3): SQTIHQWPATLVQPVGSPLSLECTVEGTSNPNLYWYRQAAGRGLQLLFYSVGIGQISSEVPQNLSASRPQDRQFILSSKKLLLSDSGFYLCAWSATASGNTIYFGEGSWLTVV.

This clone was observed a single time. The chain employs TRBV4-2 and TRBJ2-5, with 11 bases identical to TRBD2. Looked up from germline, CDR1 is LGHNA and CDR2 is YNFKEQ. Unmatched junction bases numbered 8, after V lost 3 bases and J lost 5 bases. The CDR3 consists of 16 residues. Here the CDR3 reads CASSQALAGVGETQYF. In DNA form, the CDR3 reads TGTGCCAGCAGCCAGGCACTAGCGGGAGTAGGGGAGACCCAGTACTTC.

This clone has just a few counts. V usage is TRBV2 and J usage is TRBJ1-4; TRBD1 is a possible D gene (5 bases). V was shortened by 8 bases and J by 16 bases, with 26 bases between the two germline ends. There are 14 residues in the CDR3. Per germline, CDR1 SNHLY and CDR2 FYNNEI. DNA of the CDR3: TGTGCCAGCCTGGGATTCAGGGCCACCTATGTTCCGTTTTTT. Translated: CASLGFRATYVPFF.